These T cell receptor beta chains were read from a single sample in a study of blood T cell repertoires in COVID-19. Clones were read by immunoSEQ multiplex PCR, and TCRdb kept only the in-frame ones, dropping some. The table shows 200,000 to 300,000 clones, with under 85% occurring only once. The specimen was peripheral blood. The origin of the receptors is a human donor in a cohort sampled during active COVID-19. CDR3s include the opening cysteine and the closing phenylalanine or tryptophan. D genes are given only for firm matches. For some rows the clone size is stated as once, few or many, or as a class when expanded; others skip it.

v_call	d_call	clone_size	j_call	cdr3_nt	cdr3_aa
TRBV11-2	TRBD2	.	TRBJ2-1	TGTGCCAGCAGCTCTATCCGCCGGCTCACAGGACTAGCCAAAGAGCAGTTCTTC	CASSSIRRLTGLAKEQFF
TRBV24-1	TRBD2	.	TRBJ2-3	TGTGCCACCAGTGATGGCGGGAGTCGTACAGATACGCAGTATTTT	CATSDGGSRTDTQYF
TRBV19	.	once	TRBJ2-7	TGTGCCAGTAGTATAGGGGGCCCCGACTCCTACGAGCAGTACTTC	CASSIGGPDSYEQYF
TRBV6-5	.	.	TRBJ2-7	TGTGCCAGCAGTTACTCGGCCCGGGCGGGTTCCTACGAGCAGTACTTC	CASSYSARAGSYEQYF
TRBV13	.	.	TRBJ2-5	TGTGCCAGCAGCTTAGGGTCGGTACAAGAGACCCAGTACTTC	CASSLGSVQETQYF
TRBV2	TRBD1	.	TRBJ1-5	TGTGCCAGCGCGAATCAGGGGGCTGGTAACAATCAGCCCCAGCATTTT	CASANQGAGNNQPQHF
TRBV27	.	.	TRBJ1-1	TGTGCCAGCGCCGATGGGGCCTCGGGCGCTGAAGCTTTCTTT	CASADGASGAEAFF
TRBV2	TRBD1	few	TRBJ2-2	TGTGCCAGCAGTGAACAAGGGGGCTTGGTCACCGGGGAGCTGTTTTTT	CASSEQGGLVTGELFF
TRBV2	.	.	TRBJ1-6	TGTGCCAGCAGTGTCAGTAATTCACCCCTCCACTTT	CASSVSNSPLHF
TRBV23-1	.	.	TRBJ2-3	TGCGCCAGCCCGTCCTCAGACACAGATACGCAGTATTTT	CASPSSDTDTQYF
TRBV5-8	TRBD1	.	TRBJ1-2	TGTGCCAGCTTTCTCCCCCAGGGGGCTGGCTACACCTTC	CASFLPQGAGYTF
TRBV5-6	.	.	TRBJ1-1	TGTGCCAGCAGCCATTGGGCCTCGAACACTGAAGCTTTCTTT	CASSHWASNTEAFF
TRBV9	TRBD2	.	TRBJ2-1	TGTGCCAGCAGCATAGGACTAGCGGGGGCCATCCAGTTCTTC	CASSIGLAGAIQFF
TRBV7-9	TRBD2	.	TRBJ2-7	TGTGCCAGCAGCTCTCTACTAGCGGGATTGCTCGAGCAGTACTTC	CASSSLLAGLLEQYF
TRBV30	TRBD1	.	TRBJ1-2	TGTGCCTGGACTCCCGGGACAGACTATGGCTACACCTTC	CAWTPGTDYGYTF
TRBV25-1	TRBD2	once	TRBJ2-1	TGTGCCAGCAGTGAATCCCGCGGACTAGCGGGGGCTCGCAATGAGCAGTTCTTC	CASSESRGLAGARNEQFF
TRBV4-1	.	.	TRBJ2-5	TGCGCCAGCAGCCCTACCGGGACACCCCCCGAGACCCAGTACTTC	CASSPTGTPPETQYF
TRBV12-3/TRBV12-4	TRBD1	.	TRBJ1-1	TGTGCCAGCAGTTTAGAACAGGGGCGTCGAGCTTTCTTT	CASSLEQGRRAFF
TRBV6-6	TRBD2	.	TRBJ2-3	TGTGCCAGCAGTACTAGCGGGAGAGTCGATACGCAGTATTTT	CASSTSGRVDTQYF
TRBV2	TRBD1	.	TRBJ1-2	TGTGCCAGCAGTGTAATTTCCCCCTCCCTGACAGGGGGCAGTGGCTACACCTTC	CASSVISPSLTGGSGYTF
TRBV7-2	TRBD2	.	TRBJ2-1	TGTGCCAGCAGCTTAGCGCTATGGGGACTAGCGGGAGATGAGCAGTTCTTC	CASSLALWGLAGDEQFF
TRBV18	.	few	TRBJ1-1	TGTGCCAGCTCACAACGGGAGGGCAGGAACACTGAAGCTTTCTTT	CASSQREGRNTEAFF
TRBV6-5	.	.	TRBJ1-2	TGTGCCGGGGGAATACAGGGATACTATGGCTACACCTTC	CAGGIQGYYGYTF
TRBV28	.	once	TRBJ1-1	TGTGCCAGCCTCACGAGGGTGCTAAACACTGAAGCTTTCTTT	CASLTRVLNTEAFF
TRBV7-6	.	.	TRBJ1-1	TGTGCCAGCAGCATTCCAGGGACAAACACTGAAGCTTTCTTT	CASSIPGTNTEAFF
TRBV30	.	.	TRBJ1-4	TGTGCCTGGGGGCCGGGACTGACTAATGAAAAACTGTTTTTT	CAWGPGLTNEKLFF
TRBV11-3	TRBD1	many	TRBJ2-5	TGTGCCAGCAGCCTACGGAGGACAGGGAGTACAGAGACCCAGTACTTC	CASSLRRTGSTETQYF
TRBV10-2	.	few	TRBJ1-4	TGCGCCAGCAGTCTCGGAGGGAACGGGCGCGATAAAAAACTGTTTTTT	CASSLGGNGRDKKLFF
TRBV2	TRBD1	.	TRBJ1-1	TGTGCCAGCAGTACCGCAGGGGGCTACACTGAAGCTTTCTTT	CASSTAGGYTEAFF
TRBV4-1	TRBD1	.	TRBJ2-5	TGCGCCAGCAGCCAAGATATGGGACAGCAAGAGACCCAGTACTTC	CASSQDMGQQETQYF
TRBV28	.	once	TRBJ2-7	TGTGCCAGCAGTCTACTGACTAGTAAAATCTACGAGCAGTACTTC	CASSLLTSKIYEQYF
TRBV2	.	.	TRBJ2-3	TGTGCCAGCCCCCGTACAGGGACAGATACGCAGTATTTT	CASPRTGTDTQYF
TRBV6-4	TRBD2	.	TRBJ2-1	TGTGCCAGCAGTGAAATGGCGGGGCTAGCGGGACCCAATGAGCAGTTCTTC	CASSEMAGLAGPNEQFF
TRBV27	TRBD2	few	TRBJ2-1	TGTGCCAGCAGACTTATAGGAGCGGGAGCCAACGATGAGCAGTTCTTC	CASRLIGAGANDEQFF
TRBV6-1	TRBD1	once	TRBJ1-6	TGTGCCAGCAGTGCCCCGAAGACAGGGGCGGATTCACCCCTCCACTTT	CASSAPKTGADSPLHF
TRBV11-2	.	.	TRBJ2-2	TGTGCCAGCAGGGTACAGGTTACCGGGGAGCTGTTTTTT	CASRVQVTGELFF
TRBV4-2	TRBD2	few	TRBJ2-7	TGTGCCAGCAGCCAAGATCAGCCGCGGGGGATCGGCTCCTACGAGCAGTACTTC	CASSQDQPRGIGSYEQYF